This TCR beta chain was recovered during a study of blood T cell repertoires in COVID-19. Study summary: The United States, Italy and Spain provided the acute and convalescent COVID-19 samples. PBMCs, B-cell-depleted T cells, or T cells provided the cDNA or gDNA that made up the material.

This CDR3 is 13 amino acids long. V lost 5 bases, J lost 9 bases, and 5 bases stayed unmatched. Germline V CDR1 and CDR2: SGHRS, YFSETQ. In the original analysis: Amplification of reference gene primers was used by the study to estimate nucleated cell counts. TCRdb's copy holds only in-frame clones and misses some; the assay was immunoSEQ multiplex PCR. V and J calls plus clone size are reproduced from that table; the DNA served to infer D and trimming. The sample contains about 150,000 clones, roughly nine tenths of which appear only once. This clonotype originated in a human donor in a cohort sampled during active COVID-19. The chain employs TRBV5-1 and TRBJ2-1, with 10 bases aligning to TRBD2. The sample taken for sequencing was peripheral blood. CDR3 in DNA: TGCGCCAGCAGTGTGAGACTAGCGGGTGAGCAGTTCTTC. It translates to CASSVRLAGEQFF.